One sample yielded the 17 T cell receptor beta chains listed below, sequenced in a study of blood T cell repertoires in COVID-19. Assay used: immunoSEQ multiplex PCR; TCRdb lists only in-frame clones, some missing. The data hold over 100,000 clones, with more than 60% observed a single time. Sequencing was performed on peripheral blood. The receptors were sampled from a woman in her 70s with acute or convalescent COVID-19.

V gene TRBV27 combines with J gene TRBJ2-1; D might be TRBD2 (6 bases). The germline V gene has CDR1 MNHEY and CDR2 SMNVEV (reference sequence). The V end lost 3 bases, the J end lost 2 bases, and 14 bases lay between the germline ends. CDR3 length: 16 residues. The CDR3 is CASSFTGRSTYNEQFF. The CDR3 DNA reads TGTGCCAGCAGTTTTACCGGGAGAAGCACCTACAATGAGCAGTTCTTC.

The rearrangement uses TRBV6-2 or TRBV6-3 and TRBJ2-2, with D possibly matching TRBD2 (8 bases). This CDR3 is built from 19 residues. V was trimmed by 2 bases and J by 5 bases, leaving 24 bases between them. CDR1 and CDR2 from the germline V gene are MNHEY and SVGEGT. CDR3 region: CASSYHRQGVASGTGELFF. CDR3 in DNA: TGTGCCAGCAGTTACCACCGGCAGGGGGTGGCTAGCGGGACCGGGGAGCTGTTTTTT.

CDR3 protein: CASLFEGVTDTQYF. CDR3 coding DNA: TGTGCCAGCCTCTTTGAGGGAGTAACAGATACGCAGTATTTT. The chain is built from TRBV7-9 and TRBJ2-3; possible D gene TRBD2, 5 bases. The CDR3 has 14 amino acids. Trimming took 8 bases from V and 3 from J, leaving 15 bases between them. The germline CDR1 and CDR2 sequences are SEHNR and FQNEAQ (reference sequence).

The V call is TRBV6-5, the J call TRBJ2-7; TRBD1 agrees at 8 bases. The CDR3 extends over 14 amino acids. Trimming at V came to 4 bases and at J to 3 bases, leaving 5 bases not matched to a gene. Germline lookup yields CDR1 MNHEY and CDR2 SVGAGI. The CDR3 nucleotides are TGTGCCAGCAGTTTGGGACAGGAGCTCTACGAGCAGTACTTC. Its protein is CASSLGQELYEQYF.

This chain links TRBV6-5 with TRBJ1-4; 9 positions match TRBD1. The CDR3 is 14 residues long. Trimming took 5 bases from V and 10 from J; bases not matched to a gene: 8. Germline loops: CDR1 MNHEY, CDR2 SVGAGI. CDR3 region: CASSRRTGDAKLFF. CDR3 coding DNA: TGTGCCAGCAGTCGGAGGACAGGGGATGCAAAACTGTTTTTT.

This rearrangement joins TRBV6-5 to TRBJ2-7; D possibly corresponds to TRBD2 (6 bases). Germline lookup yields CDR1 MNHEY and CDR2 SVGAGI. V lost 8 bases, J lost 4 bases, and 15 bases lay in between. The CDR3 is 13 amino acids. The CDR3 sequence: CASRRQGGYEQYF. CDR3 DNA sequence: TGTGCCAGCCGGAGGCAGGGAGGTTACGAGCAGTACTTC.

The chain links TRBV5-1 to TRBJ1-6; D not certain. The CDR3 runs to 13 residues. Trimming stripped 1 base from V and 9 bases from J, with 8 bases between. CDR1 and CDR2 from the germline V gene are SGHRS and YFSETQ. CDR3 region: CASSLQRSSPLHF. The CDR3 bases are TGCGCCAGCAGCTTGCAGAGGAGTTCACCCCTCCACTTT.

This chain uses TRBV5-6 with TRBJ2-7, with TRBD2 identical over 10 bases. This CDR3 spans 15 amino acids. After removal of 0 bases from V and 3 bases from J, the junction contained 3 bases not matched to a gene. Germline V CDR1 and CDR2: SGHDT, YYEEEE. The CDR3 loop reads CASSLGLAGVYEQYF. CDR3 nucleotide sequence: TGTGCCAGCAGCTTGGGCCTAGCGGGGGTCTACGAGCAGTACTTC. Filled out from reference TRBV5-6 and TRBJ2-7, the complete variable domain reads DAGVTQSPTHLIKTRGQQVTLRCSPKSGHDTVSWYQQALGQGPQFIFQYYEEEERQRGNFPDRFSGHQFPNYSSELNVNALLLGDSALYLCASSLGLAGVYEQYFGPGTRLTVT.

The CDR3, as DNA: TGTGCCAGCTCACCCCTGGGGACAGGGGGTACTGAAGCTTTCTTT. Its translation: CASSPLGTGGTEAFF. The chain couples TRBV18 to TRBJ1-1, with TRBD1 matching 11 bases. The V gene's germline CDR1 is KGHSH and CDR2 LQKENI. This CDR3 has 15 amino acids. J was trimmed by 5 bases and V by 3 bases; bases with no gene match: 5. The full variable domain, with the rest looked up from reference TRBV18 and TRBJ1-1, is NAGVMQNPRHLVRRRGQEARLRCSPMKGHSHVYWYRQLPEEGLKFMVYLQKENIIDESGMPKERFSAEFPKEGPSILRIQQVVRGDSAAYFCASSPLGTGGTEAFFGQGTRLTVV.

There are a few counts of this clone. V usage is TRBV29-1 and J usage is TRBJ2-1; 7 nucleotides line up with TRBD1. Germline trimming cut 7 bases from V and 5 bases from J; bases unmatched to any gene: 8. The germline V gene has CDR1 SQVTM and CDR2 ANQGSEA. The CDR3 is 13 amino acids. The CDR3 DNA reads as TGCAGCGCCGTAGGGACAGCTAACAATGAGCAGTTCTTC. Translation gives CSAVGTANNEQFF.

The CDR3 coding sequence is TGTGCCAGCAGTGAATTCAACAGGGGTGAAAAACTGTTTTTT. It codes for CASSEFNRGEKLFF. This rearrangement joins TRBV25-1 to TRBJ1-4; 7 nucleotides line up with TRBD1. The CDR3 contains 14 residues. CDR1 is MGHDK and CDR2 is SYGVNS in the germline V gene. V trimming: 1 base; J trimming: 7 bases; junction bases outside the gene matches: 3.

The V call is TRBV7-8, the J call TRBJ2-2; TRBD2 agrees at 8 bases. The V gene end was trimmed by 8 bases and the J gene end by 4 bases; junction bases not matched to a gene: 9. Germline assignment: CDR1 SGHVS and CDR2 FQNEAQ. CDR3 length equals 15 residues. In DNA, the CDR3 is TGTGCCAGCTCCCCCGGGGGGGGCGGCACCGGGGAGCTGTTTTTT. Its translation: CASSPGGGGTGELFF.

The rearrangement uses TRBV5-1 and TRBJ1-4; D is perhaps TRBD1 (6 bases). V lost 0 bases, J lost 3 bases, and 12 bases lay in between. The germline V gene encodes CDR1 SGHRS and CDR2 YFSETQ. This CDR3 is built from 16 residues. The CDR3 nucleotides are TGCGCCAGCAGCTTGGTGGGGGGGCGAGCTAATGAAAAACTGTTTTTT. Translated: CASSLVGGRANEKLFF.

The CDR3 sequence is CSARQGAEQFF. The CDR3 DNA sequence: TGCAGTGCTAGACAGGGTGCTGAGCAGTTCTTC. The chain carries TRBV20-1 and TRBJ2-1; tentatively, D is TRBD1 (5 bases). V gave up 2 bases and J gave up 9 bases, with 8 bases separating them. Germline lookup yields CDR1 DFQATT and CDR2 SNEGSKA (reference sequence). CDR3 length: 11 residues.

This rearrangement joins TRBV5-4 to TRBJ2-1; 8 nucleotides line up with TRBD2. Germline CDR1 reads SGHNT; CDR2 reads YYREEE (reference sequence). Trimming removed 3 bases from V and 1 base from J; junction bases left unmatched: 3. This CDR3 has 15 amino acids. CDR3 nucleotides: TGTGCCAGCAGCTGGATAGCGGGATCCTACAATGAGCAGTTCTTC. This sequence encodes CASSWIAGSYNEQFF.

This chain uses TRBV9 with TRBJ1-2; TRBD1 agrees at 8 bases. Germline CDR1 SGDLS, CDR2 YYNGEE. The CDR3 length is 14 residues. V gave up 0 bases and J gave up 8 bases; unmatched junction bases: 6. The CDR3 loop is CASSVGSGGRGYTF. CDR3 nucleotides: TGTGCCAGCAGCGTAGGGTCAGGGGGCCGCGGCTACACCTTC. The whole variable domain, remainder taken from reference TRBV9 and TRBJ1-2, is DSGVTQTPKHLITATGQRVTLRCSPRSGDLSVYWYQQSLDQGLQFLIQYYNGEERAKGNILERFSAQQFPDLHSELNLSSLELGDSALYFCASSVGSGGRGYTFGSGTRLTVV.

This clone was detected a few times. The gene calls are TRBV19 and TRBJ1-2, with 7 bases fitting TRBD1. With V trimmed by 1 base and J by 4 bases, 6 bases remained unmatched. The germline V gene has CDR1 LNHDA and CDR2 SQIVND (reference sequence). The CDR3 has 15 amino acids. The CDR3 DNA reads TGTGCCAGTAGTATAGGAACAGGGGTCCGCTATGGCTACACCTTC. Protein product: CASSIGTGVRYGYTF.